This TCR beta chain was profiled in a study of blood T cell repertoires in COVID-19. In the study overall: Acute-phase and convalescent COVID-19 samples originated in the United States, Italy and Spain.

The method was immunoSEQ multiplex PCR; TCRdb's version includes in-frame clones alone and lacks a portion of them. The repertoire holds about 21,000 clones, with around 82% as singletons. This CDR3 has 13 residues. Deletions cut 0 bases from V and 5 bases from J, with 7 bases between. This sequence was found in a human donor in a cohort sampled during active COVID-19. The chain employs TRBV12-3 or TRBV12-4 and TRBJ1-2; no definite D call. Sequencing input: peripheral blood. CDR3 residues: CASSLALRYGYTF. In DNA form, the CDR3 reads TGTGCCAGCAGTTTAGCTCTGAGGTATGGCTACACCTTC.